Listed below are T cell receptor beta chains from one sample, sequenced in a study of blood T cells in healthy people across ages. TCRdb passed the 5' RACE reads through MiXCR, listing each CDR3 protein once. Of 1,500,000 or so distinct CDR3 sequences in the sample, almost 60% were seen once. Sequencing was done on a sample of blood. The receptor set was obtained from a young man in good health. The CDR3 runs from the conserved cysteine through the conserved F or W. The order of the fields is clone size, J gene, V gene, CDR3 protein. The size entry is marked missing in some rows and otherwise reads once, few, many or a size class.

- TRBJ2-7 TRBV20-1 CSARGTIPYEQYF
- TRBJ2-1 TRBV21-1 CANGTGGGEQFF
- TRBJ1-1 TRBV5-1 CASRKGMNTEAFF
once TRBJ2-1 TRBV7-6 CASKPHTNNRYEQFF
- - TRBV11-2 CASSYLGGSQSYEQYF
few TRBJ2-7 TRBV27 CASSKGGGTYEQYF
- TRBJ2-1 TRBV4-1 CASSQVQAGSYNEQFF
few - TRBV29-1 CSGTQSFEQYF
- - TRBV25-1 CASSEYSGRTQETQYF
- TRBJ2-1 TRBV29-1 CSVATRFSNEQFF
- TRBJ2-7 TRBV3-1 CASSQVWGVSYEQYF
many TRBJ1-5 TRBV7-9 CASSLSNQPQHF
few - TRBV11-2 CASSSGRAEQYF
- TRBJ1-2 TRBV20-1 CSAPGTGTGGYTF
- TRBJ2-7 TRBV12-3/TRBV12-4 CASSFYVRYEQYF
- TRBJ2-1 TRBV6-6 CASSYSLDRGNNEQFF
few TRBJ2-7 TRBV10-3 CAIRQYPTGTYEQYF
- TRBJ2-1 TRBV29-1 CSVEGWGGKAEQFF
- TRBJ2-3 TRBV25-1 CASSRLAGGPTTDTQYF
- TRBJ1-2 TRBV29-1 CSVDTLGYGYTF
- TRBJ1-2 TRBV11-2 CASSYGPGQGNYGYTF
- TRBJ2-2 TRBV4-3 CASSPTPSTGNTGELFF
- - TRBV3-1 CASSSLDTWPSYEQYF
- TRBJ2-5 TRBV6-2/TRBV6-3 CASSSLGLAATSKTQYF
few TRBJ2-4 TRBV29-1 CSVVIPGLAKNIQYF
- TRBJ2-1 TRBV3-1 CASSQGHSGEFENEQFF
- TRBJ2-1 TRBV11-2 CASSLAPWASGYNEQFF
- TRBJ2-7 TRBV20-1 CSAADRVVTYEQYF
few TRBJ2-7 TRBV2 CASRQGSTLLPYEQYF
- TRBJ2-7 TRBV6-5 CASSYFAGPGYEQYF
- TRBJ2-7 TRBV20-1 CSPRGPYEQYF
- TRBJ2-7 TRBV4-1 CASSQGLTSPYEQYF
- TRBJ2-1 TRBV4-3 CASSHQGQGANEQFF
- TRBJ2-1 TRBV15 CATSSNSGRASEQFF
once TRBJ1-6 TRBV27 CASRKGKSNNSPLHF
- TRBJ2-3 TRBV6-5 CASIRSGSGADTQYF
- TRBJ2-1 TRBV7-8 CASSRTSRDNEQFF
once TRBJ2-1 TRBV7-9 CASRTLSAYQFF
once TRBJ2-5 TRBV13 CASSLDQLAAQETQYF
- TRBJ1-2 TRBV7-2 CASSSRDRGGKDYGYTF
- TRBJ2-5 TRBV20-1 CSASGDSQETQYF
- TRBJ2-1 TRBV29-1 CSFIGQGAGYEQFF
- TRBJ1-5 TRBV3-1 CASWTGHRSNQPQHF
- TRBJ1-1 TRBV3-1 CASSQGQPNTEAFF
few TRBJ1-1 TRBV7-6 CASSSTPGPYTEAFF
- TRBJ2-1 TRBV5-1 CASSLALINEQFF